The clone carrying this T cell receptor (beta chain) has just a few counts. As yet, its antigen is unknown. RNA transcripts yielded amplified TCR beta CDR3 regions. A set of HTBI primers served as the primers for a first-round RT-PCR of the TCR CDR3. TCRdb itself ran the multiplex PCR reads through MiXCR, one entry per CDR3 protein. This sample has 300,000 or so distinct CDR3 sequences; 15% to 20% occur once, and the top ten carry around 50%. These data are taken from a study of T cells in Graves' hyperthyroidism and ophthalmopathy. Germline V gene lookup returns CDR1 DFQATT and CDR2 SNEGSKA (reference sequence). The germline V and J ends were trimmed by 4 bases and 5 bases, with 17 bases remaining between them. CDR3 size: 14 residues. Diagnostic assessment was based on clinical symptoms, serum thyroxine and TRAb, thyroid ultrasound and orbital computed tomography. General study findings and limits: With a median lead of approximately 6 months before onset, the model predicted ophthalmopathy. Most thyroid clonotypes expanded above 0.001 were also detected in blood. Researchers report that a 13 V-J model separated ophthalmopathy from stable hyperthyroidism.

The chain carries TRBV20-1 and TRBJ2-5; D gene ambiguous. This clonotype was obtained from a woman in her 50s with Graves' hyperthyroidism. The source material was blood. The CDR3 reads CSATRPYLEETQYF. The CDR3 nucleotides read TGCAGTGCTACCAGGCCTTACCTAGAGGAGACCCAGTACTTC.